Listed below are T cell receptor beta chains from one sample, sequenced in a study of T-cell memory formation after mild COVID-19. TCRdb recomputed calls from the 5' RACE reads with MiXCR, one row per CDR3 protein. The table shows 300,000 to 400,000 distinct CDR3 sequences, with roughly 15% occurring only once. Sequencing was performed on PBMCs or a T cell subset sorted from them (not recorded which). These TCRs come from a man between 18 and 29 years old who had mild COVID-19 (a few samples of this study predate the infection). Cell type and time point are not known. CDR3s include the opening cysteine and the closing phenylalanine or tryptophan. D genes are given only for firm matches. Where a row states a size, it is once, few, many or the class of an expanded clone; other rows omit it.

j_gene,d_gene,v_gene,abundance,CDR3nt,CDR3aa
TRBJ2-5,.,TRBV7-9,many,TGTGCCAGCAGCTTACCGGTGCAAGAGACCCAGTACTTC,CASSLPVQETQYF
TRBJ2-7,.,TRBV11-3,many,TGTGCCAGCAGCCATGGGGGCGCCTACGAGCAGTACTTC,CASSHGGAYEQYF
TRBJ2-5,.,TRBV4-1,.,TGCGCCAGCAGCCAAGCGTACGGGTACGCGGGGGAGACCCAGTACTTC,CASSQAYGYAGETQYF
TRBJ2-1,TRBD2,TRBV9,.,TGTGCCAGCGCGGGACTAGTTGGCAATGAGCAGTTCTTC,CASAGLVGNEQFF
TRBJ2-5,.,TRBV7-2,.,TGTGCCAGCGGACGGGGCGGTGGTTTAGAGACCCAGTACTTC,CASGRGGGLETQYF
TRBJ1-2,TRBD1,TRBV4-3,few,TGCGCCAGCAGCCAAGACCCTTTAGGACAGGGAAACTATGGCTACACCTTC,CASSQDPLGQGNYGYTF
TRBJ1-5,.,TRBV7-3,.,TGTGCCAGCAGCTTAACCACTCACATGCATCAGCCCCAGCATTTT,CASSLTTHMHQPQHF
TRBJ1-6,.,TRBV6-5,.,TGTGCCAGCAGTTTTGGTCGATCCTATAATTCACCCCTCCACTTT,CASSFGRSYNSPLHF
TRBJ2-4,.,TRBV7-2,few,TGTGCCAGCAGCGGTTACGGTTTTATAGCCAAAAACATTCAGTACTTC,CASSGYGFIAKNIQYF
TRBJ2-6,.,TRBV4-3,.,TGCGCCAGCAGCCAAGATTATGCAGGGACTGGGGCCAACGTCCTGACTTTC,CASSQDYAGTGANVLTF
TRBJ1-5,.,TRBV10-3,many,TGTGCCATCAGTGAGTCTGGAATTTATCAGCCCCAGCATTTT,CAISESGIYQPQHF
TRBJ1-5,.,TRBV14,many,TGTGCCAGCAGCCAAGGCCCCAATCAGCCCCAGCATTTT,CASSQGPNQPQHF
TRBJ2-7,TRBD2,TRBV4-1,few,TGCGCCAGCAGTCAATCGGGGACTAGCGGAAGCTCCTACGAGCAGTACTTC,CASSQSGTSGSSYEQYF
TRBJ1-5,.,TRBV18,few,TGTGCCAGCTCACCAACGAATCAGCCCCAGCATTTT,CASSPTNQPQHF
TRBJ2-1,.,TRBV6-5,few,TGTGCCAGCAGTTACTCAGGGGTTAGTTACAATGAGCAGTTCTTC,CASSYSGVSYNEQFF
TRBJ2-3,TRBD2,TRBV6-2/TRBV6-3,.,TGTGCCAGCACCAGACTAGCGGGGGAGGGAGATACGCAGTATTTT,CASTRLAGEGDTQYF
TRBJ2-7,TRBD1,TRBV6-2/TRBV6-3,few,TGTGCCAGCAGTTCGGGGACAGGTATCTACGAGCAGTACTTC,CASSSGTGIYEQYF
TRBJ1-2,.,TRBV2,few,TGTGCCAGCATTAGGAACTATGGCTACACCTTC,CASIRNYGYTF
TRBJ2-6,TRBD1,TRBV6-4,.,TGTGCCAGCAGTGAAACAGGGGGCGCTGGGGCCAACGTCCTGACTTTC,CASSETGGAGANVLTF
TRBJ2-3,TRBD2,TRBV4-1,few,TGCGCCAGCAGCCATAGCGGGGGGACCACAGATACGCAGTATTTT,CASSHSGGTTDTQYF
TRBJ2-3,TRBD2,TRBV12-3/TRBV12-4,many,TGTGCCAGCAGACCCCGTTGGGCGGGAGACACAGATACGCAGTATTTT,CASRPRWAGDTDTQYF
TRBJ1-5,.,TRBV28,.,TGTGCCAGTGCAGTGAACAATCAGCCCCAGCATTTT,CASAVNNQPQHF
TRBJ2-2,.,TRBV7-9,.,TGTGCCAGCAGCTTAGTCGAGTCAGGGACCACCGGGGAGCTGTTTTTT,CASSLVESGTTGELFF
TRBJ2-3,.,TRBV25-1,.,TGTGCCAGCAGTGCGAATACGCAGTATTTT,CASSANTQYF
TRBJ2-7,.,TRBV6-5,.,TGTGCCAGCAGTATCCGTGCGGGGTCCTACGAGCAGTACTTC,CASSIRAGSYEQYF
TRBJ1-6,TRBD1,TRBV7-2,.,TGTGCCAGCAGCTTAATCCCCAGGGGGGATTCACCCCTCCACTTT,CASSLIPRGDSPLHF
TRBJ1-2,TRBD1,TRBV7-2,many,TGTGCCAGCAGCCCGGACAGGGCCAACTATGGCTACACCTTC,CASSPDRANYGYTF
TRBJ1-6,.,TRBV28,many,TGTGCCAGCAGTACTCTAGCGTGGAGCTCCTATAATTCACCCCTCCACTTT,CASSTLAWSSYNSPLHF
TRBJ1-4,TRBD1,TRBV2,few,TGTGCCAGCAGTGACGGGACAGGGGAAAAACTGTTTTTT,CASSDGTGEKLFF
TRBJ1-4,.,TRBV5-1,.,TGCGCCAGCAGCTTACGGGGGCGGGAAACTAATGAAAAACTGTTTTTT,CASSLRGRETNEKLFF
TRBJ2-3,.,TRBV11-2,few,TGTGCCAGCAGCCCCGGTTTTTTTGCGAGCACAGATACGCAGTATTTT,CASSPGFFASTDTQYF
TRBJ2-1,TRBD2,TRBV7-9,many,TGTGCCAGCAGCCAGGGACTAGATTACAATGAGCAGTTCTTC,CASSQGLDYNEQFF
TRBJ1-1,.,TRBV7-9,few,TGTGCCAGCAGCGGGACACCTCGGGAAACCACTGAAGCTTTCTTT,CASSGTPRETTEAFF
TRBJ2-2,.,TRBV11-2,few,TGTGCCAGCAGCTTAGATGGCCATTACACCGGGGAGCTGTTTTTT,CASSLDGHYTGELFF
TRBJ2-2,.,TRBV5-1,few,TGCGCCAGCAGCTTGGCCGTTTTGAGCGAAAACACCGGGGAGCTGTTTTTT,CASSLAVLSENTGELFF
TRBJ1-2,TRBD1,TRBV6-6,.,TGTGCCAGCCGGGACAGGGAGGCGCTTGGCTACACCTTC,CASRDREALGYTF
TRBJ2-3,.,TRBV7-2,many,TGTGCCAGCGTACGGGGCAAAGACACAGATACGCAGTATTTT,CASVRGKDTDTQYF
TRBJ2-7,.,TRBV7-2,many,TGTGCCAGCAGCTTAGCGCAAGCCGGCGAGCAGTACTTC,CASSLAQAGEQYF
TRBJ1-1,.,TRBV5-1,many,TGCGCCAGCAGCTTGGGCCTTCGTGACAGTAACCTGAACACTGAAGCTTTCTTT,CASSLGLRDSNLNTEAFF
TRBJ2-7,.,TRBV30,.,TGTGCCTGGAGTGGGGGTGGGTACGAGCAGTACTTC,CAWSGGGYEQYF
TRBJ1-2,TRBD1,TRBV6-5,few,TGTGCCAGCACCCCCTGGACAGGGAGAGGGGCTGGCTACACCTTC,CASTPWTGRGAGYTF
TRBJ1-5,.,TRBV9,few,TGTGCCAGCAGCGTAGGGGGTTTCAATCAGCCCCAGCATTTT,CASSVGGFNQPQHF
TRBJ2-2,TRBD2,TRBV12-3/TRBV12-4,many,TGTGCCAGCAGCTTAGCGGGGGGGAACACCGGGGAGCTGTTTTTT,CASSLAGGNTGELFF
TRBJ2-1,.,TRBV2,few,TGTGCCAGCAGTGAGGCTAGAAATGAGCAGTTCTTC,CASSEARNEQFF
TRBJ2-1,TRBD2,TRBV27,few,TGTGCCAGCTTCCCGGGACTAGCGGGGGATATCAATGAGCAGTTCTTC,CASFPGLAGDINEQFF
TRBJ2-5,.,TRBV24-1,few,TGTGCCACCAGTGATCTTGAGACCCAGTACTTC,CATSDLETQYF
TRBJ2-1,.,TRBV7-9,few,TGTGCCAGCAGCGCCGGGGGGCCCTACAATGAGCAGTTCTTC,CASSAGGPYNEQFF
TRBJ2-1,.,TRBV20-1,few,TGCAGTGCTAGAGGCACAGGGCACCACTCCTACAATGAGCAGTTCTTC,CSARGTGHHSYNEQFF
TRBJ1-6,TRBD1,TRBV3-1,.,TGTGCCAGCAGAGCCGGGACAGGGACCTATAATTCACCCCTCCACTTT,CASRAGTGTYNSPLHF
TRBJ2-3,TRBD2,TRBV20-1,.,TGCAGTGCTCCGACTAGCGGGGGTCAAACGCAGTATTTT,CSAPTSGGQTQYF
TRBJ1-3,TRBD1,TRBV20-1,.,TGCAGTGCCCGGACAGGGCCTTACACCATATATTTT,CSARTGPYTIYF
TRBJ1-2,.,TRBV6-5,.,TGTGCCAGCAGTGAGGTCCCGGCGGGGGTTGGCTACACCTTC,CASSEVPAGVGYTF
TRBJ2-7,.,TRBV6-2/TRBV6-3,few,TGTGCCAGCAATCAGGACGGTTACGGCGAGCAGTACTTC,CASNQDGYGEQYF
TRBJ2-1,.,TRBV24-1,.,TGTGCCACCAGTCGAGCGGGCAATGAGCAGTTCTTC,CATSRAGNEQFF
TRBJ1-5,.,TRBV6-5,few,TGTGCCAGCAGTAGTAGGACGAATCAGCCCCAGCATTTT,CASSSRTNQPQHF
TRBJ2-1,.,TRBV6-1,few,TGTGCCAGCAGTGAAGCGCACGGGGTGCCCTACAATGAGCAGTTCTTC,CASSEAHGVPYNEQFF
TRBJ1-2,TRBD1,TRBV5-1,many,TGCGCCAGCTACCCGGGACAGCAAACTTATGGCTACACCTTC,CASYPGQQTYGYTF